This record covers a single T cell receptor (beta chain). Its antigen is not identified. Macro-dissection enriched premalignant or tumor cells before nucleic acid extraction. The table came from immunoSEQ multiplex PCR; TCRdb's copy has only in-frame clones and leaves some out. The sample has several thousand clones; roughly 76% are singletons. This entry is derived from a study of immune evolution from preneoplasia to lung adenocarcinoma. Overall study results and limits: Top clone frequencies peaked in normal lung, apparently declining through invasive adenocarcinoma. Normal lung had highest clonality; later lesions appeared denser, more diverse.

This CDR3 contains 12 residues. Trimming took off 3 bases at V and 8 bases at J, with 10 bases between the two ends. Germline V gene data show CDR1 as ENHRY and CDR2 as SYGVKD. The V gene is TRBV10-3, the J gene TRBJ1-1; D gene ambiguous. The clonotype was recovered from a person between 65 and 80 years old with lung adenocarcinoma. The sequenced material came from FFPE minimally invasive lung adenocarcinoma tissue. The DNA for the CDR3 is TGTGCCATCAGTGATCTGGGCAGCGAAGCTTTCTTT. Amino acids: CAISDLGSEAFF.